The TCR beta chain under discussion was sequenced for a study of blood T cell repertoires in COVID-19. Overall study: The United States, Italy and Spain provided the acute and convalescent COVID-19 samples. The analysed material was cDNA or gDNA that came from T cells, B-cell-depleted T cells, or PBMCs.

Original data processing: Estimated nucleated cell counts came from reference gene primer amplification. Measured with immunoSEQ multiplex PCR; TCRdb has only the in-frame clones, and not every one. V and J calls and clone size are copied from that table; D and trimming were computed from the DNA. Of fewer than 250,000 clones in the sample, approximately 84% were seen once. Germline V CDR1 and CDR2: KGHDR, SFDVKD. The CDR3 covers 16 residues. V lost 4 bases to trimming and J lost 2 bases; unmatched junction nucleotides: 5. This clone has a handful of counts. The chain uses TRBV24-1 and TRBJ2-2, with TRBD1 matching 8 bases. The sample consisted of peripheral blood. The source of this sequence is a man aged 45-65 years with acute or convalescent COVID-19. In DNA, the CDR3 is TGTGCCACCAGTGACCCCGACAGGGGTAACACCGGGGAGCTGTTTTTT. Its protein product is CATSDPDRGNTGELFF.